One TCR beta chain is described in this entry. Its matching antigen is unknown. TCRdb itself ran the 5' RACE reads through MiXCR, one entry per CDR3 protein. The table has about 800,000 distinct CDR3 sequences, roughly 12% seen once. This entry comes from a study of CD8 T cells in ankylosing spondylitis. Germline V CDR1 and CDR2: DFQATT, SNEGSKA (reference sequence). The CDR3 spans 14 residues. V lost 6 bases and J 0 bases, leaving 14 bases between the germline ends. Study-level results: What appeared characteristic of ankylosing spondylitis blood was a TCR beta motif of eight highly homologous variants. It was reported that disease-linked clones were significantly enriched in matched ankylosing spondylitis synovial fluid. Disease-linked clones were CD8+ and relatively rare in peripheral blood.

V is TRBV20-1 and J is TRBJ2-5; D remains ambiguous. Sequenced material: blood, either unsorted or a sorted T cell fraction (not recorded which). The receptor comes from a male donor with ankylosing spondylitis. CDR3 in amino acids: CSAWWQANQETQYF. The CDR3 bases are TGCAGTGCGTGGTGGCAGGCGAACCAAGAGACCCAGTACTTC.